This T cell receptor (beta chain) was found in a study of blood T cell repertoires in COVID-19. This clone was counted a single time. The CDR3 is made up of 14 amino acids. Germline CDR1 SGHTA, CDR2 FQGNSA. V lost 5 bases and J 3 bases, leaving 13 bases between the germline ends. Generated by immunoSEQ multiplex PCR, the TCRdb table keeps only in-frame clones and is missing some. The profile shows under 250,000 clones, around 90% of them singletons. The sample was peripheral blood. V usage is TRBV7-2 and J usage is TRBJ1-2; D may be TRBD1 (5 bases). This clonotype was sampled from a man aged 25-45 years with COVID-19, enrolled during active disease. The CDR3 DNA reads TGTGCCAGCAGCACCTTCACAGGCGACTATGGCTACACCTTC. Its translation is CASSTFTGDYGYTF.